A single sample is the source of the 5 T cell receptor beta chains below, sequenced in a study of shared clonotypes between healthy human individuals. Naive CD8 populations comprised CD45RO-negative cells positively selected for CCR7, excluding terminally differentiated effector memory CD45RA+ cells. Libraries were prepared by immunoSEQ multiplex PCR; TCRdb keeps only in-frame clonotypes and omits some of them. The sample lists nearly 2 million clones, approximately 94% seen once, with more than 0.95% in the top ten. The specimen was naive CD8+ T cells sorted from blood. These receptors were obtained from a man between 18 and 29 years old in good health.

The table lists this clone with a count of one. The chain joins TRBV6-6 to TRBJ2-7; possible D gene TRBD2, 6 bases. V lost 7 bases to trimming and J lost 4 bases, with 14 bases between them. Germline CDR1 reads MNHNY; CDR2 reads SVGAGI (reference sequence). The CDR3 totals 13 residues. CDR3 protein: CASIGDFLYEQYF. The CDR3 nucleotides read TGTGCCAGCATAGGGGACTTCCTTTACGAGCAGTACTTC.

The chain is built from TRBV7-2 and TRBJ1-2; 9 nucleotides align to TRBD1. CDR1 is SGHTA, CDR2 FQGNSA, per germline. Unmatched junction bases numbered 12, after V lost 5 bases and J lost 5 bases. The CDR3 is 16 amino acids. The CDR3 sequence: CASSPDMGQGLYGYTF. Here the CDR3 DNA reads TGTGCCAGCAGCCCAGACATGGGACAGGGTTTGTATGGCTACACCTTC.

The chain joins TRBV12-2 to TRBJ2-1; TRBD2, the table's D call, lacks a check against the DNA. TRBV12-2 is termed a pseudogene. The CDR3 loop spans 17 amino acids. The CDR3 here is CASRLGTSGREYNEQFF. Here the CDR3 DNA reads TGTGCAAGTCGCTTGGGGACTAGCGGGAGGGAATACAATGAGCAGTTCTTC.

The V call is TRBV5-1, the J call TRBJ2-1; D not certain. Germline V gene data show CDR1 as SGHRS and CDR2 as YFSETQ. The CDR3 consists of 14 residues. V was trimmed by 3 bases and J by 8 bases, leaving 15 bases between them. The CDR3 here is CASSSLYVKDEQFF. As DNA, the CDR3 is TGCGCCAGCAGCTCCTTATATGTTAAGGATGAGCAGTTCTTC. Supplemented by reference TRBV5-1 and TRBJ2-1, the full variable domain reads KAGVTQTPRYLIKTRGQQVTLSCSPISGHRSVSWYQQTPGQGLQFLFEYFSETQRNKGNFPGRFSGRQFSNSRSEMNVSTLELGDSALYLCASSSLYVKDEQFFGPGTRLTVL.

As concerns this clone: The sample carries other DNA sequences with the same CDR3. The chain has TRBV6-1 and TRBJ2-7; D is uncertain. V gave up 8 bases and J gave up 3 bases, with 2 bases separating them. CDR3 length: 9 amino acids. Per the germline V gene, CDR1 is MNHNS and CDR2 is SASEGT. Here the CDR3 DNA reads TGTGCCAGCGGCTACGAGCAGTACTTC. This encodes CASGYEQYF.